This T cell receptor (beta chain) was identified in a study of cytomegalovirus exposure and HLA in healthy donors. The PCR was carried out with 60 Vbeta primers and 13 Jbeta primers. Measured with immunoSEQ multiplex PCR; TCRdb has only the in-frame clones, and not every one. This table lists over 100,000 clones. Study observations and caveats: Within an earlier analysis, most TCR beta V segments proved productive either about 87% or about 30% of the time.

The donors were healthy bone marrow donors. CDR3 length: 18 residues. Germline V CDR1 and CDR2: SEHNR, FQNEAQ (reference sequence). The ends lost 5 bases at V and 2 bases at J; junction bases unmatched: 15. As concerns this clone: Its target is unknown.

The sequence was obtained from a man aged 25 to 45 in good health and CMV-seronegative. The genes are TRBV7-9 and TRBJ2-1; TRBD1 matches at 7 bases. Sequenced material: PBMCs. DNA for the CDR3: TGTGCCAGCAGCCCCTTCGTCTCGGCAGGGGGTGCCTACAATGAGCAGTTCTTC. This gives the protein CASSPFVSAGGAYNEQFF. Full variable domain (remainder filled in from reference TRBV7-9 and TRBJ2-1): DTGVSQNPRHKITKRGQNVTFRCDPISEHNRLYWYRQTLGQGPEFLTYFQNEAQLEKSRLLSDRFSAERPKGSFSTLEIQRTEQGDSAMYLCASSPFVSAGGAYNEQFFGPGTRLTVL.